These T cell receptor beta chains were read from a single sample in a study of blood T cell repertoires in COVID-19. Clones were sequenced by immunoSEQ multiplex PCR, and TCRdb holds only the in-frame ones, with some missing. Of 300,000 to 350,000 clones in the sample, approximately 83% were seen once. The source material was PBMCs or T cells enriched from blood (not recorded which). The receptors were gathered from a man aged 25 to 45 who had recovered from COVID-19. CDR3s include the opening cysteine and the closing phenylalanine or tryptophan. The order of the fields is D gene, J gene, clone size, V gene, CDR3 DNA, CDR3 protein. D genes are given only for firm matches. The size field is filled for only some rows; it gives once, few, many or a size class.

-,TRBJ1-6,-,TRBV11-2,TGTGCCAGCAGCTACCAAACAGGGTCGAGCTCCTATAATTCACCCCTCCACTTT,CASSYQTGSSSYNSPLHF
-,TRBJ2-5,-,TRBV7-8,TGTGCCAGCAGCTTATGGTCGGGGGGCACCCAAGAGACCCAGTACTTC,CASSLWSGGTQETQYF
-,TRBJ1-1,once,TRBV14,TGTGCCAGCAGCCAAGATCTTCAGACTTCCGGCACTGAAGCTTTCTTT,CASSQDLQTSGTEAFF
-,TRBJ1-5,-,TRBV18,TGTGCCAGCTCACCCGCGGGGAGCGGGAATCAGCCCCAGCATTTT,CASSPAGSGNQPQHF
TRBD1,TRBJ1-1,-,TRBV5-1,TGCGCCAGCAGCGCGGACAGGGGATGGGCTGAAGCTTTCTTT,CASSADRGWAEAFF
-,TRBJ1-2,-,TRBV2,TGTGCCAGCAGTGAAAGCGTGGCGATCGGCTACACCTTC,CASSESVAIGYTF
TRBD1,TRBJ2-7,-,TRBV5-1,TGCGCCAGCAGCGTCGGACAGGGGCGATCCTACGAGCAGTACTTC,CASSVGQGRSYEQYF
-,TRBJ2-7,-,TRBV11-2,TGTGCCAGCAAAAATGAGGGTAGCTACGAGCAGTACTTC,CASKNEGSYEQYF
TRBD1,TRBJ1-2,-,TRBV13,TGTGCCAGCAGCTTAGGGACAGGGTTAGGACGTGGCTACACCTTC,CASSLGTGLGRGYTF
-,TRBJ2-1,-,TRBV19,TGTGCCAGTAGTATGGGGGGGCTAGCTAATGAGCAGTTCTTC,CASSMGGLANEQFF
-,TRBJ2-2,-,TRBV5-1,TGCGCCAGCAGAAACAGGGTGAACACCGGGGAGCTGTTTTTT,CASRNRVNTGELFF
-,TRBJ1-1,-,TRBV19,TGTGCCAGTAGTTTAGACCCCGGGGTAGAAGCTTTCTTT,CASSLDPGVEAFF
-,TRBJ1-2,-,TRBV5-5,TGTGCCAGCAGCTCTATAGCTAACTATGGCTACACCTTC,CASSSIANYGYTF
-,TRBJ2-3,once,TRBV6-4,TGTGCCAGCAGTGAAGTGGCCCGGGCAGATACGCAGTATTTT,CASSEVARADTQYF
-,TRBJ1-3,-,TRBV30,TGTGCCTGGAGTCGGGCAGGGATACTCTCTGGAAACACCATATATTTT,CAWSRAGILSGNTIYF
-,TRBJ1-6,-,TRBV7-9,TGTGCCAGCAGCCGATACACCTCGGGGGACTCACCCCTCCACTTT,CASSRYTSGDSPLHF
TRBD1,TRBJ1-3,-,TRBV7-6,TGTGCCAGCAGCTTAGAGGTGACAGGGCTGTTTGGAAACACCATATATTTT,CASSLEVTGLFGNTIYF
TRBD1,TRBJ2-3,once,TRBV18,TGTGCCAGCTCATCCGGACAGGGCACAGATACGCAGTATTTT,CASSSGQGTDTQYF
TRBD1,TRBJ1-2,-,TRBV6-5,TGTGCCAGCAGTCTAGACAGGGGATCGGCCTATGGCTACACCTTC,CASSLDRGSAYGYTF
TRBD1,TRBJ2-5,-,TRBV5-1,TGCGCCAGCAGCTTGACTGCAGGGGGATACCAAGAGACCCAGTACTTC,CASSLTAGGYQETQYF
TRBD2,TRBJ2-2,-,TRBV9,TGTGCCAGCAGCGCCAGTAGTCGGCGGGGGTCCACCGGGGAGCTGTTTTTT,CASSASSRRGSTGELFF
-,TRBJ2-7,-,TRBV11-2,TGTGCCAGCAGCTTAGTAGGGCGGGCGCACTACGAGCAGTACTTC,CASSLVGRAHYEQYF
-,TRBJ2-1,-,TRBV27,TGTGCCAGCAGTGCCGGACAGGGAGGGAATGAGCAGTTCTTC,CASSAGQGGNEQFF
TRBD2,TRBJ2-1,-,TRBV7-2,TGTGCCAGCAGCTTTCCCCTCGGTCCGGGACTAGATTACAATGAGCAGTTCTTC,CASSFPLGPGLDYNEQFF
-,TRBJ1-6,-,TRBV30,TGTGCCTGGAGTAGCTCTGGCTCCTATAATTCACCCCTCCACTTT,CAWSSSGSYNSPLHF
TRBD1,TRBJ1-3,-,TRBV14,TGTGCCAGCAGTCGGCAAGGACAGGTCTCTGGAAACACCATATATTTT,CASSRQGQVSGNTIYF
TRBD2,TRBJ2-5,-,TRBV20-1,TGCAGTGCTAGTAGGGCTAGCGGGGGGAGGGGGACCCAGTACTTC,CSASRASGGRGTQYF
TRBD2,TRBJ2-3,medium-sized,TRBV6-4,TGTGCCAGCAGTGACACTACGGGGGGAGCAGATACGCAGTATTTT,CASSDTTGGADTQYF
-,TRBJ2-5,-,TRBV2,TGTGCCAGCAGGGAGCAGATGTACCAAGAGACCCAGTACTTC,CASREQMYQETQYF
TRBD2,TRBJ2-3,-,TRBV9,TGTGCCAGCAGCGCCGGGACTAGGGATGGGCAGTATTTT,CASSAGTRDGQYF
-,TRBJ2-2,-,TRBV7-3,TGTGCCAGCAGCTCCCCCTCCGGGGTTGGAGGTACCGGGGAGCTGTTTTTT,CASSSPSGVGGTGELFF
-,TRBJ1-6,-,TRBV21-1,TGTGCCAGCAGCAAAGTGGAGCCCTACTATAATTCACCCCTCCACTTT,CASSKVEPYYNSPLHF
-,TRBJ1-2,-,TRBV29-1,TGCAGCGTGGAGGCAGCTAACTATGGCTACACCTTC,CSVEAANYGYTF
-,TRBJ2-6,-,TRBV5-1,TGCGCCAGCAGCTTGGTGGTACTTCGTACTGGGGCCAACGTCCTGACTTTC,CASSLVVLRTGANVLTF
TRBD1,TRBJ1-1,-,TRBV25-1,TGTGCCAGCAGTGAGCAGGGGGCTAGGGACACTGAAGCTTTCTTT,CASSEQGARDTEAFF
-,TRBJ1-4,once,TRBV4-1,TGCGCCAGCAGCCAAGGAACAGGGCTGGAAAAACTGTTTTTT,CASSQGTGLEKLFF
TRBD1,TRBJ1-4,-,TRBV6-1,TGTGCCAGCAGTGATGAACAGGGGGATACTAATGAAAAACTGTTTTTT,CASSDEQGDTNEKLFF
TRBD1,TRBJ1-2,-,TRBV14,TGTGCCAGCAGCCAATACCAAGGACAGGGTGAGAACTATGGCTACACCTTC,CASSQYQGQGENYGYTF
-,TRBJ1-6,few,TRBV6-5,TGTGCCAGCGGGGGCACCTATAATTCACCCCTCCACTTT,CASGGTYNSPLHF